Listed here are 26 T cell receptor beta chains from one sample, sequenced in a study of beta chain features in type 1 diabetes (dated by TCRdb to 2016 to 2018). Library preparation used the immunoSEQ multiplex PCR assay. The entire isolated RNA was reverse transcribed using the High Capacity cDNA Reverse Transcription Kit, and thus expressed TCRB transcripts were sequenced. TCRdb provides this immuneACCESS table in a form limited to in-frame rearrangements. Some clones are lacking; in checked studies, under half of them reflect an unresolved V gene, and why the rest are absent is not known. For this sample there are over 600,000 clones; around 12% appear just once. The top ten clones comprise 0.095% to 0.15% of the sample. Study-wide conclusions, independent of this receptor: In all four CD4+ subsets, TCRB CDR3 length was moderately but significantly shorter in type 1 diabetes patients.

Their cognate antigens are unknown. The sequencing input was naive CD4+ T cells from blood. Explained via the paper, the cell subset or site label denotes: true naive CD4+ T cells. The receptor source for this set is a man aged 25-40 years with type 1 diabetes.

V gene TRBV28 combines with J gene TRBJ2-4, with a tentative D call TRBD1 (5 bases). The CDR3 is made up of 18 amino acids. V lost 4 bases and J lost 6, with 25 bases in between. Germline values: CDR1 MDHEN, CDR2 SYDVKM. The CDR3 DNA sequence: TGTGCCAGCAGTTCCCCCCAGACAGTAACGTTGGTGAGAAACATTCAGTACTTC. This sequence encodes CASSSPQTVTLVRNIQYF.

The V call is TRBV12-2, the J call TRBJ2-7. TRBV12-2 is given as a pseudogene. The CDR3 runs 12 residues. CDR3 sequence: CASRLGTCEQYF. The CDR3, as DNA: TGTGCAAGTCGCTTAGGCACCTGCGAGCAGTACTTC.

The CDR3 bases are TGTGCCAGCAGCCCCCCGGGGACTAGCGGGGGAGGGTATGAGCAGTTCTTC. This translates into CASSPPGTSGGGYEQFF. The V call is TRBV7-6, the J call TRBJ2-1, with 14 bases matching TRBD2. J was trimmed by 8 bases and V by 5 bases; bases with no gene match: 11. Germline values: CDR1 SGHVS, CDR2 FNYEAQ. CDR3 length: 17 residues.

This clone has only a few counts. This chain connects TRBV27 to TRBJ2-1; D remains unclear. CDR1 MNHEY and CDR2 SMNVEV come from the germline V gene (reference sequence). The CDR3 covers 14 residues. V was shortened by 2 bases and J by 8 bases, with 13 bases between the two germline ends. The CDR3 bases are TGTGCCAGCAGTTTAGCGCCCCGGAGCGATGAGCAGTTCTTC. It encodes CASSLAPRSDEQFF.

About this clone: Additional DNA sequences in this sample encode the identical CDR3. The chain combines TRBV28 with TRBJ2-7, with D perhaps TRBD1 or TRBD2 (5 bases each). Germline CDR1 MDHEN, CDR2 SYDVKM. CDR3 length: 12 residues. The V and J ends lost 5 bases and 3 bases respectively, with 8 bases between them. The CDR3 sequence is CASSLGVYEQYF. The CDR3 DNA reads as TGTGCCAGCAGTCTGGGGGTCTACGAGCAGTACTTC.

This clone showed up just a few times. This chain links TRBV30 with TRBJ1-6; 7 bases fit TRBD1. CDR3 size: 14 residues. V trimming: 3 bases; J trimming: 9 bases; junction bases outside the gene matches: 8. Germline lookup yields CDR1 GTSNPN and CDR2 SVGIG (reference sequence). Here the CDR3 DNA reads TGTGCCTGGAGAATCGACAGGGTGGCTTCACCCCTCCACTTT. It encodes CAWRIDRVASPLHF. Using reference TRBV30 and TRBJ1-6 for the parts outside the CDR3, the full variable domain is SQTIHQWPATLVQPVGSPLSLECTVEGTSNPNLYWYRQAAGRGLQLLFYSVGIGQISSEVPQNLSASRPQDRQFILSSKKLLLSDSGFYLCAWRIDRVASPLHFGNGTRLTVT.

The chain recombines TRBV7-6 with TRBJ2-6, with 12 positions matching TRBD1. V lost 4 bases and J lost 2; bases outside the gene matches: 3. Per germline, CDR1 SGHVS and CDR2 FNYEAQ. This CDR3 has 17 amino acids. The CDR3 DNA sequence: TGTGCCAGCAGCTCCCGGGACAGGGGGCCTGGGGCCAACGTCCTGACTTTC. Translation gives CASSSRDRGPGANVLTF.

Notes on this clone: A junction end diverges from the germline sequence, so it may reflect a read error. V is TRBV4-2 and J is TRBJ1-5, with 8 bases aligning to TRBD1. Looked up from germline, CDR1 is LGHNA and CDR2 is YNFKEQ. The CDR3 has 15 residues. Here the CDR3 reads CASSPTGTGNQPQHF. For the CDR3, the DNA is TGTGCCAGCAGCCCGACCGGGACAGGCAACCAGCCCCAGCATTTT.

This clone was counted only a few times. The genes are TRBV5-1 and TRBJ2-7, with a tentative D call TRBD1 (5 bases). The germline V and J ends were trimmed by 1 base and 5 bases, with 7 bases remaining between them. The CDR3 has 12 amino acids. Germline CDR1 and CDR2: SGHRS and YFSETQ. Here the CDR3 reads CASSLPGNEQYF. CDR3 coding DNA: TGCGCCAGCAGCTTGCCAGGGAACGAGCAGTACTTC.

The rearrangement joins TRBV6-1 to TRBJ1-5, with TRBD1 matching 7 bases. CDR3 size: 15 residues. V lost 0 bases, J lost 5 bases, and 4 bases stayed unmatched. The V gene's germline CDR1 is MNHNS and CDR2 SASEGT. CDR3 amino acids: CASSEADRAYQPQHF. CDR3 coding DNA: TGTGCCAGCAGTGAAGCCGACAGGGCTTATCAGCCCCAGCATTTT.

This clone came up a few times. The V call is TRBV5-6, the J call TRBJ1-5; D gene ambiguous. CDR1 and CDR2 from the germline V gene are SGHDT and YYEEEE. Between the trimmed V and J ends, which lost 1 base and 0 bases, there was a span of 11 bases. The CDR3 extends over 16 amino acids. The CDR3 DNA is TGTGCCAGCAGCTTGTATGCGGGTAATAGCAATCAGCCCCAGCATTTT. Its translation is CASSLYAGNSNQPQHF.

This clone turned up a few times. The gene calls are TRBV7-9 and TRBJ1-5, with D unclear. The CDR3 has 14 residues. V was pared by 5 bases and J by 2 bases, with 10 bases between. The germline CDR1 and CDR2 sequences are SEHNR and FQNEAQ (reference sequence). For the CDR3, the DNA is TGTGCCAGCAGCGAAGCAGGCCGCAATCAGCCCCAGCATTTT. Translated, it gives CASSEAGRNQPQHF.

In the case of this clone: Other nucleotide sequences from this sample produce the same CDR3. This chain links TRBV7-2 with TRBJ2-3; TRBD2 is a possible D gene (6 bases). The V gene lost 5 bases and the J gene lost 2 bases, with 11 bases spanning the gap. The CDR3 loop spans 14 amino acids. The germline V gene has CDR1 SGHTA and CDR2 FQGNSA. The CDR3 region is CASSPGTSTDTQYF. The CDR3 region has the DNA TGTGCCAGCAGCCCTGGGACTTCCACAGATACGCAGTATTTT.

The V call is TRBV9, the J call TRBJ1-2; 10 bases align to TRBD1. Germline CDR1 SGDLS, CDR2 YYNGEE. The CDR3 has 13 residues. V was clipped by 3 bases and J by 8 bases; unmatched bases: 4. The CDR3 region is CASSGGTGEGYTF. The DNA of the CDR3 is TGTGCCAGCAGCGGCGGGACAGGGGAAGGCTACACCTTC. Complete variable domain (other parts from reference TRBV9 and TRBJ1-2): DSGVTQTPKHLITATGQRVTLRCSPRSGDLSVYWYQQSLDQGLQFLIQYYNGEERAKGNILERFSAQQFPDLHSELNLSSLELGDSALYFCASSGGTGEGYTFGSGTRLTVV.

This clone has just a few counts. In nucleotides, the CDR3 is TGTGCCAGCAGTGACAGGGGGCCAACGGAGCAGTACTTC. Translating it yields CASSDRGPTEQYF. J is TRBJ2-7 and V is TRBV25-1; 8 bases fit TRBD1. The CDR3 is made up of 13 amino acids. CDR1 MGHDK and CDR2 SYGVNS come from the germline V gene. V lost 3 bases, J lost 7 bases, and 5 bases stayed unmatched.

This clone occurred a few times. This chain links TRBV28 with TRBJ2-4, with D perhaps TRBD1 (6 bases). Germline CDR1 and CDR2: MDHEN and SYDVKM. V gave up 5 bases and J gave up 7 bases, with 33 bases separating them. The CDR3 loop spans 20 amino acids. This CDR3 reads CASSKPPESLPGQQKNIQYF. The CDR3 nucleotides are TGTGCCAGCAGTAAGCCCCCCGAGTCCCTGCCCGGACAGCAAAAGAACATTCAGTACTTC.

The table lists this clone with a few counts. V usage is TRBV7-2 and J usage is TRBJ2-7; TRBD1 aligns across 8 bases. CDR3 length: 14 residues. The germline gives CDR1 SGHTA, CDR2 FQGNSA. The V segment lost 1 base and the J segment 5 bases; nucleotides outside the gene matches: 4. The CDR3 region has the DNA TGTGCCAGCAGCTTAGGGACAGGGAGCCACGAGCAGTACTTC. It translates to CASSLGTGSHEQYF.

The table lists this clone with a few counts. This chain uses TRBV28 with TRBJ1-3; D may be TRBD1 (5 bases). The germline V gene encodes CDR1 MDHEN and CDR2 SYDVKM. The CDR3 spans 14 residues. V gave up 3 bases and J gave up 4 bases, with 10 bases separating them. CDR3 loop: CASSLQGPGNTIYF. The CDR3 DNA follows: TGTGCCAGCAGTTTGCAGGGTCCGGGAAACACCATATATTTT.

This clone was seen only a few times. The chain uses TRBV19 and TRBJ1-5; weak D call: TRBD1 (6 bases). V was trimmed by 4 bases and J by 2 bases, leaving 12 bases between them. Germline values: CDR1 LNHDA, CDR2 SQIVND (reference sequence). The CDR3 has 15 residues. The CDR3 DNA follows: TGTGCCAGTAGTAAGTCCAGGGGAGGCAATCAGCCCCAGCATTTT. Protein sequence: CASSKSRGGNQPQHF.

The sample holds a few counts of this clone. The rearrangement uses TRBV12-5 and TRBJ1-5; 8 bases agree with TRBD1. This CDR3 contains 14 residues. CDR1 LGHNT and CDR2 FRNRAP come from the germline V gene. The J segment lost 1 base and the V segment lost 8 bases, leaving 4 bases of the junction unmatched. CDR3 protein: CASRQGLSNQPQHF. CDR3 nucleotides: TGTGCTAGTCGACAGGGGCTGAGCAATCAGCCCCAGCATTTT.

This clone was observed a few times. The chain is built from TRBV4-3 and TRBJ1-3; D is undetermined. V shed 0 bases and J shed 3 bases, with 9 bases lying between them. Germline values: CDR1 LGHNA, CDR2 YSLEER. The CDR3 spans 15 residues. The CDR3 spells CASSQERHVGNTIYF. The CDR3 region has the DNA TGCGCCAGCAGCCAAGAAAGGCATGTTGGAAACACCATATATTTT.

This clone was detected a few times. The chain employs TRBV30 and TRBJ2-7, with D possibly matching TRBD2 (6 bases). From germline, CDR1 is GTSNPN and CDR2 SVGIG (reference sequence). V was pared by 2 bases and J by 5 bases, with 16 bases between. This CDR3 is 14 amino acids long. The CDR3 DNA follows: TGTGCCTGGAGTACGACTAGTGGTGGCGACGAGCAGTACTTC. Protein product: CAWSTTSGGDEQYF. The full variable domain, its missing parts supplied by reference TRBV30 and TRBJ2-7, is SQTIHQWPATLVQPVGSPLSLECTVEGTSNPNLYWYRQAAGRGLQLLFYSVGIGQISSEVPQNLSASRPQDRQFILSSKKLLLSDSGFYLCAWSTTSGGDEQYFGPGTRLTVT.

The genes are TRBV6-5 and TRBJ1-1; 7 nucleotides agree with TRBD1. CDR1 is MNHEY and CDR2 is SVGAGI in the germline V gene. This CDR3 comprises 14 residues. Unmatched junction bases numbered 4, after V lost 6 bases and J lost 0 bases. DNA of the CDR3: TGTGCCAGCAGCCCGACAGGGCTGAACACTGAAGCTTTCTTT. It is translated as CASSPTGLNTEAFF.

The chain is built from TRBV15 and TRBJ1-6; no clear D gene. The CDR3 loop spans 15 amino acids. Germline V gives CDR1 LNHNV, CDR2 YYDKDF (reference sequence). With 0 bases removed from V and 6 bases from J, the gap between germline ends came to 9 bases. The CDR3 is CATSRDRGSNSPLHF. The CDR3 nucleotides are TGTGCCACCAGCAGAGATCGGGGAAGTAATTCACCCCTCCACTTT.

J is TRBJ2-3 and V is TRBV23-1; 10 bases are shared with TRBD1. TRBV23-1 is an ORF, and what it does is uncertain. This CDR3 has 16 residues. J gave up 3 bases and V 3 bases, and 6 bases lay outside the gene matches. In DNA, the CDR3 is TGCGCCAGCAGTCATCTCGACAGGGGGCGGACAGATACGCAGTATTTT. It specifies CASSHLDRGRTDTQYF.

The chain employs TRBV6-6 and TRBJ1-4; D ambiguous. The CDR3 sequence is 13 residues long. V shed 8 bases and J shed 4 bases, with 11 bases lying between them. CDR1 and CDR2 from the germline V gene are MNHNY and SVGAGI (reference sequence). The DNA of the CDR3 is TGTGCCAGCCCGGAACAGCTTAATGAAAAACTGTTTTTT. Translating it yields CASPEQLNEKLFF.